The 10 T cell receptor beta chains below were found in one sample sequenced in a study of blood T cell repertoires in COVID-19. Assay used: immunoSEQ multiplex PCR; TCRdb lists only in-frame clones, some missing. The sample contains approximately 400,000 clones, approximately 89% of which appear only once. The sequenced sample consisted of PBMCs or T cells enriched from blood (not recorded which). Source of these receptors: a man aged 25 to 40 who had recovered from COVID-19.

The chain combines TRBV5-1 with TRBJ1-2; 10 bases line up with TRBD1. With V trimmed by 0 bases and J by 6 bases, 5 bases remained unmatched. The germline gives CDR1 SGHRS, CDR2 YFSETQ. The CDR3 is made up of 15 amino acids. The CDR3 sequence: CASSLGMDRGDGYTF. The CDR3 DNA is TGCGCCAGCAGCTTGGGGATGGACAGGGGGGATGGCTACACCTTC.

The J gene is TRBJ2-3, the V gene TRBV19, with D unclear. V gave up 1 base and J gave up 6 bases, with 20 bases separating them. This CDR3 has 17 residues. The germline CDR1 and CDR2 sequences are LNHDA and SQIVND (reference sequence). The CDR3 DNA follows: TGTGCCAGTAGTATAGGCGCCCAACGAGGCGGAGCGGATACGCAGTATTTT. The encoded protein is CASSIGAQRGGADTQYF.

In DNA form, the CDR3 reads TGTGCCAGTAGCCCCCGGGTTGGCACAGATACGCAGTATTTT. Translation gives CASSPRVGTDTQYF. The V gene is TRBV19, the J gene TRBJ2-3; D gene uncertain. The V end lost 6 bases, the J end lost 1 base, and 11 bases lay between the germline ends. The CDR3 consists of 14 residues. Germline-derived CDR1 and CDR2 are LNHDA and SQIVND (reference sequence).

The chain employs TRBV18 and TRBJ1-2; D unresolved. Germline assignment: CDR1 KGHSH and CDR2 LQKENI. The CDR3 sequence is 15 residues long. The V end lost 0 bases, the J end lost 5 bases, and 13 bases lay between the germline ends. The CDR3 nucleotides read TGTGCCAGCTCACCACCCGTGATCTCCAGTTATGGCTACACCTTC. Its translation is CASSPPVISSYGYTF.

The V gene is TRBV19, the J gene TRBJ1-1, with a tentative D call TRBD1 (5 bases). This CDR3 spans 17 amino acids. Germline CDR1 is LNHDA and CDR2 is SQIVND (reference sequence). V lost 7 bases to trimming and J lost 1 base, with 22 bases between them. This CDR3 reads CASKRGQGGRWNTEAFF. CDR3 bases: TGTGCCAGTAAACGGGGTCAGGGAGGAAGGTGGAACACTGAAGCTTTCTTT.

This clone was picked up one time. The chain is built from TRBV5-5 and TRBJ2-7, with D maybe TRBD2 (6 bases). The V and J ends lost 6 bases and 6 bases respectively, with 22 bases between them. CDR1 and CDR2 from the germline V gene are SGHKS and YYEKEE (reference sequence). The CDR3 runs to 15 residues. Here the CDR3 DNA reads TGTGCCAGCATTAAGGGAGGCCGGTTTAATGGCGAGCAGTACTTC. Protein: CASIKGGRFNGEQYF.

This chain links TRBV11-2 with TRBJ2-7, with D possibly being TRBD1 (6 bases). Trimming removed 4 bases at V and 5 bases at J, with 15 bases between. This CDR3 contains 14 residues. Germline assignment: CDR1 SGHAT and CDR2 FQNNGV. The CDR3 nucleotides read TGTGCCAGCAGCTCCGGGACACTCGGACACGAGCAGTACTTC. It codes for CASSSGTLGHEQYF.

This chain connects TRBV27 to TRBJ2-1; 9 nucleotides match TRBD2. CDR3 length: 16 amino acids. Germline CDR1 MNHEY, CDR2 SMNVEV (reference sequence). J gave up 5 bases and V 6 bases, and 11 bases lay outside the gene matches. CDR3 sequence (DNA): TGTGCCAGCAGGGGGTGGGTAGCGGGGGCCGACAATGAGCAGTTCTTC. It yields the protein CASRGWVAGADNEQFF.

The chain is built from TRBV11-2 and TRBJ2-2, with D perhaps TRBD1 (8 bases). CDR1 and CDR2 from the germline V gene are SGHAT and FQNNGV. V was trimmed by 6 bases and J by 5 bases, leaving 22 bases between them. The CDR3 spans 17 residues. The CDR3 DNA reads as TGTGCCAGCAGTTTCCCGAGCAGGGGGCGGGGGACCGGGGAGCTGTTTTTT. It codes for CASSFPSRGRGTGELFF.

Written as DNA, the CDR3 is TGTGCCAGCAGCCACAGGAGACAGGGGAACACAGATACGCAGTATTTT. Protein product: CASSHRRQGNTDTQYF. This chain links TRBV14 with TRBJ2-3; 8 bases map to TRBD1. CDR3 length: 16 residues. The trim removed 3 bases at V and 2 bases at J, leaving 7 bases unmatched. The V gene's germline CDR1 is SGHDN and CDR2 FVKESK.